Each of the 20 T cell receptor beta chains below was sequenced from the same sample in a study of blood T cell repertoires in COVID-19 (dated by TCRdb to about 2020). The library relied on the immunoSEQ multiplex PCR assay. TCRdb limited this immuneACCESS table to in-frame rearrangements with V and J called. A share of clones is missing; checked studies link under half to unresolved V genes, and the rest is unexplained. In all, the sample holds more than 65,000 clones, and roughly 84% of those were seen once. The ten largest account for about a fifth of the sample. The sequenced material came from peripheral blood. The origin of the receptors is a woman in her fifties or sixties with acute or convalescent COVID-19.

The CDR3 DNA reads TGTGCCACAGGCCGGGGATCTACAATGAAGCAGTTCTTC. Translation: CATGRGSTMKQFF. The genes are TRBV2 and TRBJ2-1; tentative D call: TRBD2 (5 bases). Trimming took 10 bases from V and 11 from J, leaving 21 bases between them. This CDR3 has 13 residues. Germline CDR1 and CDR2: SNHLY and FYNNEI.

The chain joins TRBV7-8 to TRBJ2-7; no definite D call. CDR1 and CDR2 (germline): SGHVS, FQNEAQ. Between the trimmed V and J ends, which lost 0 bases and 2 bases, there was a span of 8 bases. The CDR3 is 14 amino acids. CDR3 residues: CASSLARGTYEQYF. The DNA of the CDR3 is TGTGCCAGCAGCTTAGCGCGTGGTACCTACGAGCAGTACTTC.

The chain recombines TRBV2 with TRBJ2-1, with 10 positions matching TRBD1. The germline V gene has CDR1 SNHLY and CDR2 FYNNEI. Trimming cost V 8 bases and J 6 bases; bases outside gene matches: 10. The CDR3 consists of 15 residues. CDR3 DNA sequence: TGTGCCAGCTATTATCCCGGGACAGGGGTCAATGAGCAGTTCTTC. It encodes CASYYPGTGVNEQFF.

This clone showed up just once. The chain has TRBV6-5 and TRBJ1-5; 8 bases are a match to TRBD1. The germline V gene encodes CDR1 MNHEY and CDR2 SVGAGI. V shed 6 bases and J 8 bases; nucleotides not matched to a gene: 9. CDR3 size: 14 residues. The CDR3 spells CASSRRTGLEPQHF. The CDR3 bases are TGTGCCAGCAGCCGAAGGACAGGGCTGGAGCCCCAGCATTTT.

The gene calls are TRBV3-1 (or the pseudogene TRBV3-2) and TRBJ1-2; 7 nucleotides line up with TRBD1. The J segment lost 8 bases and the V segment lost 0 bases, leaving 6 bases of the junction unmatched. CDR3 length: 14 amino acids. CDR1 is LGHDT, CDR2 YNNKEL, per germline (reference sequence). The CDR3 spells CASSQDLGGRGYTF. DNA for the CDR3: TGTGCCAGCAGCCAAGATCTAGGGGGCCGAGGCTACACCTTC.

DNA for the CDR3: TGTGCCAGCAGTTGGGGGGATCAGCCCCAGCATTTT. Residues: CASSWGDQPQHF. The chain is built from TRBV28 and TRBJ1-5; TRBD1 might be the D (5 bases). Germline V gives CDR1 MDHEN, CDR2 SYDVKM. The CDR3 runs 12 residues. The V gene lost 4 bases and the J gene lost 5 bases, with 6 bases spanning the gap.

This clone has a single count. The CDR3 bases are TGTGCCAGCAGCCCCGGGGGTTATGAAGCTTTCTTT. As protein: CASSPGGYEAFF. The chain couples TRBV5-6 to TRBJ1-1; a possible D gene is TRBD1 (5 bases). Germline V lookup: CDR1 SGHDT, CDR2 YYEEEE. V was cut by 4 bases and J by 7 bases, with 11 bases left in between. This CDR3 spans 12 amino acids.

J is TRBJ2-2 and V is TRBV28; D is undetermined. The V end was cut by 7 bases, the J end by 6 bases, with 9 bases between. The germline V gene has CDR1 MDHEN and CDR2 SYDVKM. This CDR3 is built from 12 residues. The CDR3: CASTVRSGELFF. The CDR3 coding sequence is TGTGCCAGCACCGTGCGCTCCGGGGAGCTGTTTTTT.

The chain employs TRBV12-3 or TRBV12-4 and TRBJ1-1; D gene ambiguous. CDR3 length: 13 amino acids. V was cut by 3 bases and J by 6 bases, with 11 bases left in between. The chain's CDR3 is CASSFDSRSEAFF. The CDR3 DNA is TGTGCCAGCAGTTTTGACTCTAGGTCTGAAGCTTTCTTT.

The chain recombines TRBV10-2 with TRBJ2-3; D is unresolved. Germline V gives CDR1 WSHSY, CDR2 SAAADI. The V and J ends lost 7 bases and 4 bases respectively, with 15 bases between them. The CDR3 is made up of 14 amino acids. CDR3 DNA: TGCGCCAGCACCGAACCTAATGGGCCAGATACGCAGTATTTT. Amino acids: CASTEPNGPDTQYF.

The rearrangement uses TRBV27 and TRBJ2-7, with D possibly being TRBD2 (7 bases). V lost 4 bases and J lost 1, with 14 bases in between. The CDR3 extends over 15 amino acids. Looked up from germline, CDR1 is MNHEY and CDR2 is SMNVEV (reference sequence). CDR3 coding DNA: TGTGCCAGCAGTTCCCCGGGGGGCGCGTCCTACGAGCAGTACTTC. Encoded protein: CASSSPGGASYEQYF.

The chain joins TRBV9 to TRBJ1-5, with a tentative D call TRBD1 (6 bases). V lost 4 bases and J 3 bases, leaving 14 bases between the germline ends. CDR1 is SGDLS, CDR2 YYNGEE, per germline. The CDR3 totals 15 residues. CDR3 nucleotides: TGTGCCAGCAGCCCCAGTGGACAGTACAATCAGCCCCAGCATTTT. It codes for CASSPSGQYNQPQHF.

By share, this clone counts as medium-sized (0.01 to 0.1%). CDR3 coding DNA: TGTGCCAGCAGCTTAGGGGTTGTAGGGGGTCGAGGCTACGAGCAGTACTTC. Its translation is CASSLGVVGGRGYEQYF. V gene TRBV11-2 combines with J gene TRBJ2-7, with a weak D call TRBD1 (6 bases). V shed 1 base and J shed 3 bases, with 19 bases lying between them. The germline CDR1 and CDR2 sequences are SGHAT and FQNNGV. The CDR3 contains 17 residues.

This clone has just a few counts. The V gene is TRBV7-9, the J gene TRBJ1-6, with D perhaps TRBD1 (6 bases). Germline V gives CDR1 SEHNR, CDR2 FQNEAQ (reference sequence). V was trimmed by 2 bases and J by 7 bases, leaving 15 bases between them. The CDR3 sequence is 16 residues long. Here the CDR3 reads CASSLSGAGANSPLHF. The CDR3, as DNA: TGTGCCAGCAGCTTATCCGGGGCAGGGGCAAATTCACCCCTCCACTTT.

The rearrangement uses TRBV27 and TRBJ1-3; a possible D gene is TRBD1 (5 bases). CDR3 size: 15 residues. The germline V gene encodes CDR1 MNHEY and CDR2 SMNVEV (reference sequence). The germline V and J ends were trimmed by 5 bases and 2 bases, with 13 bases remaining between them. The CDR3 nucleotides read TGTGCCAGCAGTCCCGGTGGACATCCTGGAAACACCATATATTTT. Protein: CASSPGGHPGNTIYF.

CDR3 sequence reads: CASSLGRQGALNGYTF. As DNA, the CDR3 is TGTGCCAGCAGCTTGGGAAGGCAGGGTGCATTGAATGGCTACACCTTC. The V gene is TRBV5-4, the J gene TRBJ1-2, with a possible D match to TRBD1 (5 bases). The CDR3 totals 16 residues. The V end was cut by 0 bases, the J end by 6 bases, with 18 bases between. Germline CDR1 reads SGHNT; CDR2 reads YYREEE (reference sequence).

V gene TRBV6-2 or TRBV6-3 combines with J gene TRBJ2-7, with 8 bases lining up with TRBD2. V was clipped by 5 bases and J by 5 bases; unmatched bases: 8. Per germline, CDR1 MNHEY and CDR2 SVGEGT. The CDR3 length is 14 residues. Here the CDR3 reads CASSKTGTRNEQYF. As DNA, the CDR3 is TGTGCCAGCAGTAAAACCGGGACTAGAAACGAGCAGTACTTC.

The chain couples TRBV30 to TRBJ1-6; unclear D gene. Trimming stripped 4 bases from V and 4 bases from J, with 8 bases between. The CDR3 totals 13 residues. Germline lookup yields CDR1 GTSNPN and CDR2 SVGIG (reference sequence). This CDR3 reads CAWKTGYNSPLHF. In DNA, the CDR3 is TGTGCCTGGAAGACCGGGTATAATTCACCCCTCCACTTT.

This clone appeared once. The chain couples TRBV7-9 to TRBJ2-7, with D maybe TRBD1 (6 bases). There are 14 residues in the CDR3. Germline V gene data show CDR1 as SEHNR and CDR2 as FQNEAQ (reference sequence). Deletions cut 6 bases from V and 3 bases from J, with 15 bases between. CDR3 sequence reads: CASRAQQGGYEQYF. For the CDR3, the DNA is TGTGCCAGCAGGGCACAACAGGGTGGCTACGAGCAGTACTTC.

The J gene is TRBJ2-7, the V gene TRBV28, with TRBD1 identical over 8 bases. The CDR3 runs to 14 residues. Losses at the gene ends were 5 bases for V and 4 bases for J; bases not matched to a gene: 7. Germline V gives CDR1 MDHEN, CDR2 SYDVKM. CDR3 in DNA: TGTGCCAGCAGTATGGACAGGGTTCGGTACGAGCAGTACTTC. It specifies CASSMDRVRYEQYF.